These 23 T cell receptor beta chains were sequenced from one sample in a study of Graves' ophthalmopathy and Graves' hyperthyroidism. Using RNA transcripts, the TCR beta CDR3 regions were amplified. Scientists carried out first-round RT-PCR using HTBI primers and then a second-round multiplex PCR. TCRdb re-analysed the multiplex PCR reads in MiXCR, keeping a single row per CDR3 protein. The sample lists around 400,000 distinct CDR3 sequences, about a sixth occurring once. Input material: peripheral blood. The source is a woman aged 18-29 years with Graves' ophthalmopathy.

There are many counts of this clonotype. This rearrangement joins TRBV3-1 to TRBJ2-5; TRBD1 aligns across 7 bases. CDR1 is LGHDT, CDR2 YNNKEL, per germline (reference sequence). There are 15 residues in the CDR3. The V segment lost 4 bases and the J segment 5 bases; nucleotides outside the gene matches: 10. The DNA for the CDR3 is TGTGCCAGCAGCCTCCACAGGGGAAGGGGGGAGACCCAGTACTTC. Encoded protein: CASSLHRGRGETQYF.

In its sample, this clonotype was seen many times. The genes are TRBV6-5 and TRBJ1-6; 7 nucleotides agree with TRBD1. V shed 7 bases and J 4 bases; nucleotides not matched to a gene: 7. The CDR3 loop spans 15 amino acids. Germline assignment: CDR1 MNHEY and CDR2 SVGAGI. The chain's CDR3 is CASTETGNYNSPLHF. The CDR3 nucleotides read TGTGCCAGCACCGAGACAGGGAATTATAATTCACCCCTCCACTTT.

This clonotype occurred many times. The V call is TRBV12-3 or TRBV12-4, the J call TRBJ2-7; D is uncertain. The V gene lost 5 bases and the J gene lost 3 bases, with 8 bases spanning the gap. The CDR3 is 12 amino acids. CDR3 sequence reads: CASSILNYEQYF. DNA of the CDR3: TGTGCCAGCAGTATACTTAACTACGAGCAGTACTTC.

This clonotype was seen repeatedly, ten times or more. The chain uses TRBV30 and TRBJ1-1; D is unresolved. The CDR3 runs 12 residues. CDR1 GTSNPN and CDR2 SVGIG come from the germline V gene (reference sequence). With 4 bases removed from V and 2 bases from J, the gap between germline ends came to 8 bases. CDR3 DNA sequence: TGTGCCTGGAAGATGGGCAACACTGAAGCTTTCTTT. Its protein product is CAWKMGNTEAFF.

This clonotype was picked up many times. This chain connects TRBV6-1 to TRBJ2-2, with D uncertain. V dropped 3 bases and J dropped 4 bases, with 6 bases sitting between them. This CDR3 spans 13 amino acids. Germline assignment: CDR1 MNHNS and CDR2 SASEGT. CDR3 in DNA: TGTGCCAGCAGTGAGTTTATCACCGGGGAGCTGTTTTTT. Its protein product is CASSEFITGELFF.

This clonotype came up many times. The V call is TRBV20-1, the J call TRBJ1-6; D is perhaps TRBD1 (5 bases). The ends were cut back, 0 bases at V and 9 bases at J, with 12 bases in the middle. CDR1 is DFQATT, CDR2 SNEGSKA, per germline (reference sequence). CDR3 length equals 14 residues. CDR3 sequence: CSARDLLGVSPLHF. In nucleotides, the CDR3 is TGCAGTGCTAGAGATCTTTTGGGGGTTTCACCCCTCCACTTT.

Many counts were recorded for this clonotype. The chain carries TRBV11-2 and TRBJ1-5, with a tentative D call TRBD1 (6 bases). The CDR3 spans 15 residues. CDR1 SGHAT and CDR2 FQNNGV come from the germline V gene. Trimming left V 0 bases short and J 4 bases short, with 10 bases between. CDR3: CASSLDGQPNQPQHF. The CDR3 bases are TGTGCCAGCAGCTTAGATGGACAGCCTAATCAGCCCCAGCATTTT. The full variable domain, its missing parts supplied by reference TRBV11-2 and TRBJ1-5, is EAGVAQSPRYKIIEKRQSVAFWCNPISGHATLYWYQQILGQGPKLLIQFQNNGVVDDSQLPKDRFSAERLKGVDSTLKIQPAKLEDSAVYLCASSLDGQPNQPQHFGDGTRLSIL.

This chain connects TRBV13 to TRBJ2-2, with 14 bases fitting TRBD2. Germline trimming cut 5 bases from V and 5 bases from J; bases unmatched to any gene: 13. This CDR3 region has 19 residues. Germline V gene data show CDR1 as PRHDT and CDR2 as FYEKMQ (reference sequence). The CDR3 coding sequence is TGTGCCAGCAGCCTTAGGACTAGCGGGGGGCGCCGTAGGACCGGGGAGCTGTTTTTT. This sequence encodes CASSLRTSGGRRRTGELFF.

In this sample, this clonotype turned up many times. This sequence joins TRBV6-5 and TRBJ1-5, with D unresolved. CDR3 length equals 15 residues. Germline values: CDR1 MNHEY, CDR2 SVGAGI. Trimming removed 4 bases at V and 2 bases at J, with 12 bases between. The CDR3 DNA sequence: TGTGCCAGCAGTTCCTCCTGGGGAGGCAATCAGCCCCAGCATTTT. This codes for CASSSSWGGNQPQHF.

J is TRBJ1-5 and V is TRBV19; 7 bases line up with TRBD1. This CDR3 contains 16 residues. Germline trimming cut 0 bases from V and 3 bases from J; bases unmatched to any gene: 5. Germline CDR1 LNHDA, CDR2 SQIVND (reference sequence). CDR3 sequence reads: CASSIDWGTDNQPQHF. As DNA, the CDR3 is TGTGCCAGTAGTATAGATTGGGGGACAGACAATCAGCCCCAGCATTTT.

This clonotype came up many times. V usage is TRBV6-5 and J usage is TRBJ2-5; tentatively, D is TRBD2 (7 bases). Germline V lookup: CDR1 MNHEY, CDR2 SVGAGI. This CDR3 spans 14 amino acids. Trimming shortened V by 4 bases and J by 7 bases, and 16 bases separated the two germline ends. CDR3 sequence reads: CASSLLTSRGTQYF. The CDR3 DNA reads TGTGCCAGCAGTTTACTGACTAGCAGGGGGACCCAGTACTTC.

There are many counts of this clonotype. CDR3 sequence reads: CASSESQGLSTEAFF. The CDR3 DNA is TGCGCCAGCAGTGAGTCTCAAGGGTTGAGCACTGAAGCTTTCTTT. The chain couples TRBV10-1 to TRBJ1-1; D unclear. This CDR3 has 15 amino acids. Deletions cut 0 bases from V and 4 bases from J, with 12 bases between. Germline-derived CDR1 and CDR2 are WNHNN and SYGVQD (reference sequence).

This clonotype appeared a single time. The chain uses TRBV12-3 or TRBV12-4 and TRBJ2-5; 7 bases match TRBD2. This CDR3 contains 14 residues. Trimming took 4 bases from V and 1 from J; bases not matched to a gene: 3. CDR3 DNA: TGTGCCAGCAGTTGGGGGGAGGGCCAAGAGACCCAGTACTTC. Translating it yields CASSWGEGQETQYF.

The chain links TRBV18 to TRBJ1-2; D gene uncertain. V was shortened by 2 bases and J by 2 bases, with 9 bases between the two germline ends. In germline, CDR1 is KGHSH, CDR2 LQKENI. The CDR3 extends over 14 amino acids. The CDR3 reads CASSPALGNYGYTF. The CDR3 DNA reads as TGTGCCAGCTCACCAGCCTTGGGGAACTATGGCTACACCTTC.

In this sample, this clonotype turned up many times. The chain carries TRBV9 and TRBJ2-7, with 11 bases identical to TRBD2. Trimming took 4 bases from V and 3 from J; bases not matched to a gene: 15. Per the germline V gene, CDR1 is SGDLS and CDR2 is YYNGEE. The CDR3 sequence is 18 residues long. The CDR3 bases are TGTGCCAGCAGCCCCCCGACTAGCGGGGAGGGTTATAGCTACGAGCAGTACTTC. The encoded protein is CASSPPTSGEGYSYEQYF.

This clonotype was observed at least ten times. The chain employs TRBV6-1 and TRBJ2-7, with D perhaps assigned TRBD1 or TRBD2 (6 bases each). CDR1 is MNHNS, CDR2 SASEGT, per germline. Trimming pared 4 bases from V and 2 bases from J, leaving 15 bases between. This CDR3 comprises 15 residues. This chain's CDR3 is CASSVGGRQAYEQYF. CDR3 nucleotides: TGTGCCAGCAGTGTGGGAGGAAGACAGGCCTACGAGCAGTACTTC.

This clonotype has ten or more counts. The chain couples TRBV6-2 or TRBV6-3 to TRBJ1-2; D is perhaps TRBD1 (5 bases). Trimming took off 1 base at V and 4 bases at J, with 10 bases between the two ends. The CDR3 is made up of 14 amino acids. CDR1 and CDR2 from the germline V gene are MNHEY and SVGEGT. CDR3 loop: CASSYFSGTYGYTF. The CDR3, as DNA: TGTGCCAGCAGTTACTTCTCCGGGACCTATGGCTACACCTTC.

Ten or more counts support this clonotype. This chain links TRBV2 with TRBJ2-5; 10 bases align to TRBD1. Germline V lookup: CDR1 SNHLY, CDR2 FYNNEI. V dropped 8 bases and J dropped 5; count of bases not matched to a gene: 5. This CDR3 comprises 13 residues. This chain's CDR3 is CASWTGGAETQYF. In nucleotides, the CDR3 is TGTGCCAGCTGGACAGGGGGGGCGGAGACCCAGTACTTC.

This clonotype was found many times. The chain has TRBV20-1 and TRBJ1-5; a weak D match, TRBD1 (5 bases). V lost 0 bases and J 0 bases, leaving 18 bases between the germline ends. The CDR3 length is 18 residues. Per germline, CDR1 DFQATT and CDR2 SNEGSKA (reference sequence). CDR3 sequence: CSARDLGREGYSNQPQHF. The CDR3 DNA reads TGCAGTGCTAGAGATCTCGGCAGGGAGGGGTATAGCAATCAGCCCCAGCATTTT.

Many counts were recorded for this clonotype. The V call is TRBV27, the J call TRBJ2-4; D is uncertain. V was clipped by 5 bases and J by 0 bases, with 11 bases between them. CDR1 is MNHEY and CDR2 is SMNVEV in the germline V gene (reference sequence). This CDR3 spans 15 amino acids. Written as DNA, the CDR3 is TGTGCCAGCAGTCCAAACAGAGTAGCCAAAAACATTCAGTACTTC. It codes for CASSPNRVAKNIQYF.

This clonotype was recorded many times. The chain links TRBV6-5 to TRBJ2-2; D is uncertain. The V gene's germline CDR1 is MNHEY and CDR2 SVGAGI. This CDR3 comprises 13 residues. The germline V and J ends were trimmed by 6 bases and 6 bases, with 11 bases remaining between them. The CDR3 protein is CASSPRVAGELFF. In nucleotides, the CDR3 is TGTGCCAGCAGCCCTCGGGTGGCCGGGGAGCTGTTTTTT.

This clonotype was seen many times. The chain carries TRBV7-2 and TRBJ2-2; TRBD2 agrees at 15 bases. This CDR3 has 17 residues. The junction had 3 bases not matched to a gene; V was cut back by 3 bases and J by 4 bases. Germline CDR1 is SGHTA and CDR2 is FQGNSA. The CDR3 bases are TGTGCCAGCAGCTTTGGGACTAGCGGGAGGTCCACCGGGGAGCTGTTTTTT. Protein sequence: CASSFGTSGRSTGELFF.

The rearrangement joins TRBV29-1 to TRBJ1-2; the match to TRBD1 covers 7 bases. The CDR3 has 14 amino acids. CDR1 SQVTM and CDR2 ANQGSEA come from the germline V gene. The ends lost 6 bases at V and 1 base at J; junction bases unmatched: 8. The CDR3 reads CSVDETGNNYGYTF. CDR3 nucleotide sequence: TGCAGCGTCGATGAGACAGGGAATAACTATGGCTACACCTTC. The variable domain in full, with the rest retrieved from reference TRBV29-1 and TRBJ1-2, is SAVISQKPSRDICQRGTSLTIQCQVDSQVTMMFWYRQQPGQSLTLIATANQGSEATYESGFVIDKFPISRPNLTFSTLTVSNMSPEDSSIYLCSVDETGNNYGYTFGSGTRLTVV.